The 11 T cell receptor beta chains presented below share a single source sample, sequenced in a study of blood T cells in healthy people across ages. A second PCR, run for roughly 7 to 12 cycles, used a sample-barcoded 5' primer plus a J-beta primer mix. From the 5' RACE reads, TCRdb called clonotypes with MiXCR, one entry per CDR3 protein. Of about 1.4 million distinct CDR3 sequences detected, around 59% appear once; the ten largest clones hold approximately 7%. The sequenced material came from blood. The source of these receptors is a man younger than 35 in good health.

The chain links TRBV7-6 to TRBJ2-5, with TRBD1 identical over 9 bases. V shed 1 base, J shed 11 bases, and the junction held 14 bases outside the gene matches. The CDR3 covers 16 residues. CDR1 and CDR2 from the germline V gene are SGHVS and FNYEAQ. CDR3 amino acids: CASSLGTGTGYNEQYF. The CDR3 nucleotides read TGTGCCAGCAGCTTAGGCACCGGGACAGGGTACAATGAGCAGTACTTC.

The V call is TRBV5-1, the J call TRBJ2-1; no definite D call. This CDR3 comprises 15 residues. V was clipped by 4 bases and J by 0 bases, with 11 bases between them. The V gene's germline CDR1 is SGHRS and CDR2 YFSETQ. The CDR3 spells CASSTMGASYNEQFF. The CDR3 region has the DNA TGCGCCAGCAGCACGATGGGCGCCTCCTACAATGAGCAGTTCTTC.

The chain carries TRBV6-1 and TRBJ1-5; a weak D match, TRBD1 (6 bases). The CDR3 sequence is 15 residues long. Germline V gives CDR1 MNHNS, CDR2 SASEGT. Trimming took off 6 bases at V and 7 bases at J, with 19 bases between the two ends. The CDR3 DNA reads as TGTGCCAGCAGCCCCCTCGCAGCCAGGGGACAGCCCCAGCATTTT. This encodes CASSPLAARGQPQHF.

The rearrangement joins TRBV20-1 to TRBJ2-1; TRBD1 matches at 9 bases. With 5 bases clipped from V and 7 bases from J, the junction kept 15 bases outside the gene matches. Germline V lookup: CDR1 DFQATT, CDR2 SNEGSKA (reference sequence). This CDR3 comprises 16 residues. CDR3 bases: TGCAGTGCTTTCTATTTACCGGGACAGGGTTTGAATGAGCAGTTCTTC. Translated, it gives CSAFYLPGQGLNEQFF.

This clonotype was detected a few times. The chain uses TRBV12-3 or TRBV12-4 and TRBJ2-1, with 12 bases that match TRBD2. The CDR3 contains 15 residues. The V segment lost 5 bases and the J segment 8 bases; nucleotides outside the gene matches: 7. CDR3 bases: TGTGCCAGCAGTCGTGGACTAGCGGGATTGGATGAGCAGTTCTTC. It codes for CASSRGLAGLDEQFF.

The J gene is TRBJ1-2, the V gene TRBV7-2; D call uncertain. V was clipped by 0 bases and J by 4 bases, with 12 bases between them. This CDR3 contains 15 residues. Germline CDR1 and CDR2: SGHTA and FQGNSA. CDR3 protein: CASSLATANPYGYTF. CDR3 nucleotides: TGTGCCAGCAGCTTAGCCACAGCTAACCCCTATGGCTACACCTTC. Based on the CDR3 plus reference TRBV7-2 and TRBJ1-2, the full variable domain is GAGVSQSPSNKVTEKGKDVELRCDPISGHTALYWYRQSLGQGLEFLIYFQGNSAPDKSGLPSDRFSAERTGGSVSTLTIQRTQQEDSAVYLCASSLATANPYGYTFGSGTRLTVV.

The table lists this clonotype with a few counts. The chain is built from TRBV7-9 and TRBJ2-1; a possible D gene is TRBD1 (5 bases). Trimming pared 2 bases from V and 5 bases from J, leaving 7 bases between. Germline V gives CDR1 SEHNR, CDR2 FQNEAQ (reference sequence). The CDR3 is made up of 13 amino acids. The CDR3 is CASSLRQHNEQFF. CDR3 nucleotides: TGTGCCAGCAGCTTAAGACAGCACAATGAGCAGTTCTTC.

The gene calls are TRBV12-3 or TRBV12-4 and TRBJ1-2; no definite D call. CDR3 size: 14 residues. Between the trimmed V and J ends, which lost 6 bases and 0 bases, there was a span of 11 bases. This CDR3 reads CASSLGVSNYGYTF. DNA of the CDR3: TGTGCCAGCAGCCTCGGGGTTTCTAACTATGGCTACACCTTC.

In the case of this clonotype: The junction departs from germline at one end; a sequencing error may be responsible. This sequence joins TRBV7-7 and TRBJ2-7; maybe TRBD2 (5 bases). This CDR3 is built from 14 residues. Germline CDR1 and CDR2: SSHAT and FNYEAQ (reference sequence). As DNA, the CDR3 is TGTGCTAGCAGCTTAGCCCGGGGAGCCCACGAGCAGTACTTC. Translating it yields CASSLARGAHEQYF.

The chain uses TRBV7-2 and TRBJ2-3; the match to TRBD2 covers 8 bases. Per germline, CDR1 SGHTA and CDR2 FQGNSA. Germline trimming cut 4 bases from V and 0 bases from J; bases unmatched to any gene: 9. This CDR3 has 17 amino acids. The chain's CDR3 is CASSSSGPLPSTDTQYF. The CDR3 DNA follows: TGTGCCAGCAGCTCTAGCGGGCCCCTACCTAGCACAGATACGCAGTATTTT.

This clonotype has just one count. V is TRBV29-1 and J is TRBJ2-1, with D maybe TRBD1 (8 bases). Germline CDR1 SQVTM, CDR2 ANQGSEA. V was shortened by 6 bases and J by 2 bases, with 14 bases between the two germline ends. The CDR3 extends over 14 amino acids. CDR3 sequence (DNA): TGCAGCGTCGGGGGGACAGGAACCTACAATGAGCAGTTCTTC. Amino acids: CSVGGTGTYNEQFF.